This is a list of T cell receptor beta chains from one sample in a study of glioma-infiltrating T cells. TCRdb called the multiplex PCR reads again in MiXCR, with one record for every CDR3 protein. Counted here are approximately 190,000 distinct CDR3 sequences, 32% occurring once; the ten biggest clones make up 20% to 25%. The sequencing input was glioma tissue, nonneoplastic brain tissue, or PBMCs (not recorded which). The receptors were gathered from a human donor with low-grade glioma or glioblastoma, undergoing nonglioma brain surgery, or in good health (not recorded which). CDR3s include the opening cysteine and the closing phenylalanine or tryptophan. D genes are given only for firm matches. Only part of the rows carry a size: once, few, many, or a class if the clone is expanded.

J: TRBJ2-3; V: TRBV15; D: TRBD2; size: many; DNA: TGTGCCACCAGCGGTTTCCGAGCGGGAGGATCAGATACGCAGTATTTT; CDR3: CATSGFRAGGSDTQYF
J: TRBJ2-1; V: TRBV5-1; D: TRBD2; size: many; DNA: TGCGCCAGCAGCTTTGGACTAGCGGACTACAATGAGCAGTTCTTC; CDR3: CASSFGLADYNEQFF
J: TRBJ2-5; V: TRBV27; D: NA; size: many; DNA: TGTGCCAGCAGTTTATGGGGCGCCCCGCAGGAGACCCAGTACTTC; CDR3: CASSLWGAPQETQYF
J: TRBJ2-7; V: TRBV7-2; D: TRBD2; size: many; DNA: TGTGCCAGCAGCTCCCGGCAGGGAGGGGTTGGCGAGCAGTACTTC; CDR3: CASSSRQGGVGEQYF
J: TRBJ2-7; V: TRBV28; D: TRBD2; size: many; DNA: TGTGCCAGGGGGGGGTACTACGAGCAGTACTTC; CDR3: CARGGYYEQYF
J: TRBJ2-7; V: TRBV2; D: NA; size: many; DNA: TGTGCCGGGGCAGGACGGACCTACGAGCAGTACTTC; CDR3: CAGAGRTYEQYF
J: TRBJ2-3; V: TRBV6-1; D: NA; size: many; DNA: TGTGCCAGCAGTTCCCCTGGTACGAATACGCAGTATTTT; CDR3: CASSSPGTNTQYF
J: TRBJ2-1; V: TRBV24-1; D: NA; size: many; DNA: TGTGCCACCAGAAGGCGGTTAGGTGAGCAGTTCTTC; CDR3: CATRRRLGEQFF
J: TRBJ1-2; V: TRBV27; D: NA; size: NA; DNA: TGTGCCAGCAGCCTATCCTACGGGCATAATGGCTACACCTTC; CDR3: CASSLSYGHNGYTF
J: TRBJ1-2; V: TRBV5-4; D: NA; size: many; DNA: TGTGCCAGCAGCTTGTACGGACAAACTAACTATGGCTACACCTTC; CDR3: CASSLYGQTNYGYTF
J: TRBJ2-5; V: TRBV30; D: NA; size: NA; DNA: TGTGCCTGGAGTGTATACAGCGGCCAAGAGGCCCAGTACTTC; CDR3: CAWSVYSGQEAQYF
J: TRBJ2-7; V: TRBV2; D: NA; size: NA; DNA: TGTGCCAGCTGGGACACCGACTACGAGCAGTACTTC; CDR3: CASWDTDYEQYF
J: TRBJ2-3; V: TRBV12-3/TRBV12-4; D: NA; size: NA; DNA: TGTGCCAGCAGTCCGCGAGCGGCCGGTACGCTGCAGTATTTT; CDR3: CASSPRAAGTLQYF